This T cell receptor (beta chain) was profiled in a study of blood T cell repertoires in COVID-19. Across the study: The United States, Italy and Spain were the sources of the acute and convalescent COVID-19 samples.

Authors' analysis steps: How many nucleated cells were present was estimated from reference gene primer amplification. TCRdb's copy holds only in-frame clones and misses some; the assay was immunoSEQ multiplex PCR. The V and J calls and the clone size are those of that table, but D and trimming were determined from the DNA. Of under 300,000 clones in the sample, 70% to 90% were seen once. Trimming removed 0 bases from V and 2 bases from J, with 9 bases in between. Germline CDR1 SGHRS, CDR2 YFSETQ. The CDR3 runs to 15 residues. The V call is TRBV5-1, the J call TRBJ2-1; no firm D call. This clonotype was obtained from a woman aged 55-70 years with active or convalescent COVID-19. The material sequenced was peripheral blood. CDR3 DNA sequence: TGCGCCAGCAGCTTGGGCAGGCCAACCTACAATGAGCAGTTCTTC. It is translated as CASSLGRPTYNEQFF.